The TCR gamma chain under discussion was sequenced for a study of gammadelta T cells in human blood. The CDR3 has 15 amino acids. Looked up from germline, CDR1 is GITISATS and CDR2 is ISYDGTV (reference sequence). As concerns this clone: What it recognizes is unknown. This is likely an artifact of a read error, given a far larger clone one base away. Other DNA sequences from this sample encode an identical CDR3 as well.

TCRdb fed the RT-PCR reads to CATT. The profile shows some 150 gamma-chain clones, around three fifths of them singletons. Overall study findings and caveats: Microbial exposure reportedly appeared to drive polyclonal expansion of innate gamma-delta T cells right after birth.

The sample comprised Vgamma9Vdelta2 gamma-delta T cells from infant blood. The chain couples TRGV9 to TRGJP. This sequence originates from a human donor. As DNA, the CDR3 is TGTGCATTGTGGGCCCAAGAGTTGGGCAAAAAAATCAAGGTATTT. Translated: CALWAQELGKKIKVF.